This TCR beta chain was identified in a study of Ad26.COV2.S vaccination and SARS-CoV-2 variants. On the study more broadly: A participant enrolled in the COV1001 Ad26.COV2.S trial arm provided the sample. The study gave Ad26.COV2.S intramuscularly, once or twice 56 days apart.

The CDR3 runs 16 residues. Germline assignment: CDR1 SGHAT and CDR2 FQNNGV. The V segment lost 3 bases and the J segment 3 bases; nucleotides outside the gene matches: 10. Only in-frame clones appear in the TCRdb table, and some are missing; sequencing was by immunoSEQ multiplex PCR. The sample includes under 550,000 clones, roughly 90% seen only once; the top ten take around 3.6%. Noted treatment: some 20 received Ad26.COV2.S at low or high dose, single or two shots; about 5 received placebo; per-sample allocation not given. Collection of samples fell on day 63 after the first vaccine or placebo injection. At a Boston site, the person donating was an adult of 18-55 years. This clone came up once.

This receptor was identified in a person aged 18-65 years who received the Ad26.COV2.S COVID-19 vaccine or a placebo. The input for sequencing was peripheral blood, taken in a trial of Ad26.COV2.S vaccine versus placebo. The rearrangement links TRBV11-2 to TRBJ2-7, with 8 bases identical to TRBD1. CDR3 DNA: TGTGCCAGCAGCTTGCACACCGGGACAGGCGACTACGAGCAGTACTTC. Protein: CASSLHTGTGDYEQYF.